This T cell receptor (beta chain) emerged from a study of cytomegalovirus exposure and HLA in healthy donors. Primers included in the PCR were 60 Vbeta and 13 Jbeta primers. Here immunoSEQ multiplex PCR was the method, and the copy in TCRdb shows in-frame clones only, minus some. The table has tens of thousands of clones, just over 75% seen once. Concerning this clone itself: The target antigen is unknown.

V trimming: 4 bases; J trimming: 0 bases; junction bases outside the gene matches: 6. The CDR3 length is 16 residues. Germline values: CDR1 SGHTA, CDR2 FQGTGA. General observations from the study: In a later analysis, DRB1 alleles had the most associated TCRs; HLA-C alleles the fewest. At a 0.05 false discovery rate, a later analysis found about 17,000 TCR beta sequences to be associated with HLA alleles.

This TCR derives from a middle-aged man in good health and CMV-seropositive. The sequenced sample was PBMCs. The rearrangement links TRBV7-3 to TRBJ2-1; 7 bases are a match to TRBD2. The CDR3 sequence is CASSSQAGSSYNEQFF. As DNA, the CDR3 is TGTGCCAGCAGCTCCCAAGCGGGAAGCTCCTACAATGAGCAGTTCTTC.